This T cell receptor beta chain was retrieved from a study of cytomegalovirus exposure and HLA in healthy donors. From germline, CDR1 is GTSNPN and CDR2 SVGIG (reference sequence). The CDR3 sequence is 12 residues long. Between the trimmed V and J ends, which lost 5 bases and 10 bases, there was a span of 15 bases. Vbeta (60) and Jbeta (13) primers were used in the PCR. The method was immunoSEQ multiplex PCR; TCRdb's version includes in-frame clones alone and lacks a portion of them. This table holds some 90,000 clones, 80% found once. The receptor's source is a man between 45 and 60 years old in good health and CMV-seropositive. The chain employs TRBV30 and TRBJ2-1, with D maybe TRBD2 (5 bases). The sample taken for sequencing was PBMCs. DNA for the CDR3: TGTGCCTGGGACGACCTAGGAGGCGAGCAGTTCTTC. It encodes CAWDDLGGEQFF.